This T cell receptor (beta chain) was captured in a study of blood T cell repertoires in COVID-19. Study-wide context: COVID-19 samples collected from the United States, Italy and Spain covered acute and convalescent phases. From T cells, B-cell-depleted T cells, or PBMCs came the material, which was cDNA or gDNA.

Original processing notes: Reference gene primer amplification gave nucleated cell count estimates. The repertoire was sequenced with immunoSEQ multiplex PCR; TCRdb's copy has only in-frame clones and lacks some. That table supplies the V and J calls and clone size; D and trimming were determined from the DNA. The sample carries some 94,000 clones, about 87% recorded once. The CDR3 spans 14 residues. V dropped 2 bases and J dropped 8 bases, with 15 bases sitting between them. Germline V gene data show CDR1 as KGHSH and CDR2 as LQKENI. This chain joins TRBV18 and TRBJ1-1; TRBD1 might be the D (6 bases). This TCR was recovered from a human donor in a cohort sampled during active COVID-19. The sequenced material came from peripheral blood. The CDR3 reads CASSPGTGPVEAFF. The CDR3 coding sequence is TGTGCCAGCTCACCAGGTACAGGGCCTGTCGAAGCTTTCTTT.